This T cell receptor beta chain was retrieved from a study of control samples from healthy donors and cancer patients. Assay used: immunoSEQ multiplex PCR; TCRdb lists only in-frame clones, some missing. The repertoire holds over 75,000 clones, with 82% as singletons. Sequenced: blood. The sequence came from a man between 60 and 75 years old in good health.

The DNA of the CDR3 is TGCGCCAGCAGCCGAGGGGAGGGCTCGTACAATGAGCAGTTCTTC. It encodes CASSRGEGSYNEQFF. The rearrangement links TRBV4-1 to TRBJ2-1, with TRBD2 identical over 7 bases. CDR1 is MGHRA, CDR2 YSYEKL, per germline. Trimming cost V 4 bases and J 4 bases; bases outside gene matches: 7. The CDR3 is 15 residues long.